A single sample gave rise to the 25 T cell receptor beta chains below, sequenced in a study of T cells in Graves' hyperthyroidism and ophthalmopathy. TCR beta CDR3 regions were amplified from RNA transcripts. The primer set for the first-round RT-PCR of the TCR CDR3 was HTBI. Using its own MiXCR run on the multiplex PCR reads, TCRdb lists one record per CDR3 protein. The top ten clones hold around a third of a sample with about 680,000 distinct CDR3 sequences, around a third of them seen once. Input material: blood. The receptors were sampled from a middle-aged woman with Graves' hyperthyroidism.

The chain recombines TRBV11-2 with TRBJ2-7; 8 bases fit TRBD2. Looked up from germline, CDR1 is SGHAT and CDR2 is FQNNGV. The CDR3 contains 14 residues. Trimming removed 8 bases from V and 7 bases from J; junction bases left unmatched: 13. In nucleotides, the CDR3 is TGTGCCAGCGGATTAGCGGGGAGGTCCCTGGAGCAGTACTTC. It specifies CASGLAGRSLEQYF. Complete variable domain (other parts from reference TRBV11-2 and TRBJ2-7): EAGVAQSPRYKIIEKRQSVAFWCNPISGHATLYWYQQILGQGPKLLIQFQNNGVVDDSQLPKDRFSAERLKGVDSTLKIQPAKLEDSAVYLCASGLAGRSLEQYFGPGTRLTVT.

This clonotype was recorded at least ten times. This chain connects TRBV7-9 to TRBJ1-2, with 7 positions matching TRBD1. Germline V gives CDR1 SEHNR, CDR2 FQNEAQ (reference sequence). Trimming took 3 bases from V and 1 from J; bases not matched to a gene: 2. The CDR3 contains 14 residues. As DNA, the CDR3 is TGTGCCAGCAGCTTGCCAGGGGGTAACTATGGCTACACCTTC. Protein sequence: CASSLPGGNYGYTF. The variable domain in full, with the rest retrieved from reference TRBV7-9 and TRBJ1-2, is DTGVSQNPRHKITKRGQNVTFRCDPISEHNRLYWYRQTLGQGPEFLTYFQNEAQLEKSRLLSDRFSAERPKGSFSTLEIQRTEQGDSAMYLCASSLPGGNYGYTFGSGTRLTVV.

This clonotype came up a few times. Its ends do not fully match the called genes, so a read error is possible. The V call is TRBV11-2, the J call TRBJ1-4; D might be TRBD1 (5 bases). The CDR3 is 16 amino acids. Germline CDR1 is SGHAT and CDR2 is FQNNGV. CDR3 amino acids: CASSLAVTGTNEKLFF. CDR3 sequence (DNA): TGCGCCAGCAGCCTAGCCGTAACAGGCACAAATGAAAAACTGTTTTTT.

This clonotype was recorded a few times. V usage is TRBV7-6 and J usage is TRBJ2-2, with D perhaps matching TRBD2 (7 bases). Trimming removed 5 bases at V and 4 bases at J, with 23 bases between. This CDR3 has 18 amino acids. Germline CDR1 SGHVS, CDR2 FNYEAQ. The CDR3: CASSPEGWGGLRTGELFF. The DNA of the CDR3 is TGTGCCAGCAGCCCCGAGGGGTGGGGGGGCCTTCGCACCGGGGAGCTGTTTTTT.

The sample holds many counts of this clonotype. The chain is built from TRBV4-1 and TRBJ1-5; D call uncertain. Trimming removed 0 bases from V and 9 bases from J, with 9 bases in between. The CDR3 contains 13 residues. CDR1 and CDR2 from the germline V gene are MGHRA and YSYEKL. CDR3 sequence reads: CASSQDTGRPQHF. For the CDR3, the DNA is TGCGCCAGCAGCCAAGATACGGGAAGGCCCCAGCATTTT.

The V and J genes are TRBV7-2 and TRBJ2-7; D is possibly TRBD1 (6 bases). The CDR3 runs to 14 residues. Looked up from germline, CDR1 is SGHTA and CDR2 is FQGNSA. The ends were cut back, 3 bases at V and 0 bases at J, with 9 bases in the middle. In nucleotides, the CDR3 is TGTGCCAGCAGCTTTTACAGGGACTCCTACGAGCAGTACTTC. The encoded protein is CASSFYRDSYEQYF.

The chain combines TRBV4-2 with TRBJ2-7, with TRBD1 matching over 11 bases. J gave up 5 bases and V 1 base, and 4 bases lay outside the gene matches. The CDR3 has 15 amino acids. The germline V gene has CDR1 LGHNA and CDR2 YNFKEQ. CDR3 protein: CASSQARTGGDEQYF. CDR3 nucleotides: TGTGCCAGCAGCCAAGCCCGGACAGGGGGCGACGAGCAGTACTTC.

This clonotype appeared many times. V gene TRBV20-1 combines with J gene TRBJ1-2; TRBD1 is a possible D gene (6 bases). CDR1 DFQATT and CDR2 SNEGSKA come from the germline V gene (reference sequence). The CDR3 runs 13 residues. V lost 6 bases to trimming and J lost 5 bases, with 16 bases between them. The CDR3 here is CSAPDSSFYGYTF. In DNA, the CDR3 is TGCAGTGCGCCGGACAGTTCCTTTTATGGCTACACCTTC.

This clonotype was seen ten or more times. V and J are TRBV6-1 and TRBJ1-5; D is unclear. Trimming removed 0 bases from V and 5 bases from J, with 5 bases in between. Germline V gene data show CDR1 as MNHNS and CDR2 as SASEGT. The CDR3 has 13 amino acids. The CDR3 sequence: CASSEARDQPQHF. CDR3 sequence (DNA): TGTGCCAGCAGTGAAGCGAGGGATCAGCCCCAGCATTTT.

This clonotype was seen at least ten times. The CDR3 sequence is CASSLTTGWSNQPQHF. The CDR3 DNA is TGTGCCAGCAGCTTAACGACAGGGTGGAGCAATCAGCCCCAGCATTTT. V is TRBV7-8 and J is TRBJ1-5; 7 bases are a match to TRBD1. The CDR3 totals 16 residues. After removal of 2 bases from V and 1 base from J, the junction contained 5 bases not matched to a gene. Germline lookup yields CDR1 SGHVS and CDR2 FQNEAQ. The full variable domain, in which reference TRBV7-8 and TRBJ1-5 provide the parts outside the CDR3, is GAGVSQSPRYKVAKRGQDVALRCDPISGHVSLFWYQQALGQGPEFLTYFQNEAQLDKSGLPSDRFFAERPEGSVSTLKIQRTQQEDSAVYLCASSLTTGWSNQPQHFGDGTRLSIL.

This clonotype was detected a few times. J is TRBJ2-5 and V is TRBV20-1, with TRBD2 as a possible D gene (5 bases). V lost 3 bases and J 1 base, leaving 18 bases between the germline ends. The CDR3 contains 16 residues. The germline V gene encodes CDR1 DFQATT and CDR2 SNEGSKA (reference sequence). The DNA of the CDR3 is TGCAGTGCTAGTGGAGAGGCGGGTAAAATCCAAGAGACCCAGTACTTC. Translation: CSASGEAGKIQETQYF.

As for this clonotype: This may be a read error, as it is one base from a much larger clone. The chain is built from TRBV27 and TRBJ1-6; no definite D call. CDR1 MNHEY and CDR2 SMNVEV come from the germline V gene (reference sequence). This CDR3 has 13 amino acids. The CDR3 is CASETLNNSPRHF. Here the CDR3 DNA reads TGTGCCAGCGAGACACTCAATAATTCACCCCGCCACTTT.

The V and J genes are TRBV19 and TRBJ1-2; 7 bases map to TRBD1. With V trimmed by 0 bases and J by 4 bases, 5 bases remained unmatched. CDR3 length: 15 residues. Per germline, CDR1 LNHDA and CDR2 SQIVND (reference sequence). Here the CDR3 DNA reads TGTGCCAGTAGTATAGATCGGGGACAGATCTATGGCTACACCTTC. Its protein is CASSIDRGQIYGYTF.

Of note for this clonotype: A junction boundary mismatches the germline segment, possibly from a read error. This chain links TRBV4-2 with TRBJ1-4; no clear D. Looked up from germline, CDR1 is LGHNA and CDR2 is YNFKEQ. The CDR3 has 13 residues. The CDR3 is CASSQETQAKLSF. The CDR3, as DNA: TGTGCCAGCAGCCAAGAGACGCAGGCAAAACTGTCTTTT.

V gene TRBV6-5 combines with J gene TRBJ2-7; 8 bases line up with TRBD1. The CDR3 loop spans 15 amino acids. V trimming: 6 bases; J trimming: 3 bases; junction bases outside the gene matches: 10. CDR1 and CDR2 (germline): MNHEY, SVGAGI. CDR3 nucleotide sequence: TGTGCCAGCAGCCCCCACGGACAGGGCCGCTACGAGCAGTACTTC. It specifies CASSPHGQGRYEQYF.

This clonotype was seen repeatedly, ten times or more. V and J are TRBV29-1 and TRBJ1-2; the match to TRBD1 covers 7 bases. The CDR3 loop spans 14 amino acids. Germline-derived CDR1 and CDR2 are SQVTM and ANQGSEA. With 3 bases clipped from V and 0 bases from J, the junction kept 4 bases outside the gene matches. The CDR3, as DNA: TGCAGCGTTGAGGAGGGGGCGGCTAACTATGGCTACACCTTC. Protein: CSVEEGAANYGYTF.

V gene TRBV4-3 combines with J gene TRBJ1-4; D not resolved. The CDR3 has 14 residues. Germline-derived CDR1 and CDR2 are LGHNA and YSLEER. With 1 base removed from V and 7 bases from J, the gap between germline ends came to 10 bases. CDR3: CASSQVSLPEKLFF. In nucleotides, the CDR3 is TGCGCCAGCAGCCAAGTCTCGCTACCTGAAAAACTGTTTTTT.

The gene calls are TRBV19 and TRBJ2-7, with 8 bases lining up with TRBD2. Germline CDR1 is LNHDA and CDR2 is SQIVND (reference sequence). The J segment lost 2 bases and the V segment lost 1 base, leaving 7 bases of the junction unmatched. The CDR3 loop spans 16 amino acids. CDR3 region: CASSIVGTRVPYEQYF. CDR3 nucleotide sequence: TGTGCCAGTAGTATAGTAGGGACTAGGGTCCCCTACGAGCAGTACTTC.

This clonotype was detected only once. The J gene is TRBJ1-6, the V gene TRBV29-1, with D unresolved. CDR1 is SQVTM and CDR2 is ANQGSEA in the germline V gene. CDR3 length: 15 residues. The V and J ends lost 3 bases and 0 bases respectively, with 9 bases between them. CDR3 bases: TGCAGCGTTGACAGTGGGAGCTCCTATAATTCACCCCTCCACTTT. Encoded protein: CSVDSGSSYNSPLHF.

Turning to this clonotype: A read error may be the cause here, since a much bigger clone is one base away. The genes are TRBV19 and TRBJ1-1, with D perhaps TRBD1 (5 bases). Germline V gene lookup returns CDR1 LNHDA and CDR2 SQIVND (reference sequence). CDR3 length: 15 amino acids. DNA for the CDR3: TGTGCCAGTAATCGCGGGGACGACATTCAACCACAAGCTTCCTTT. Translation gives CASNRGDDIQPQASF.

The rearrangement joins TRBV12-3 or TRBV12-4 to TRBJ1-5, with D perhaps TRBD1 (5 bases). V lost 7 bases and J 6 bases, leaving 16 bases between the germline ends. This CDR3 has 14 residues. The CDR3 DNA sequence: TGTGCCAGCACCTCCGCCGCCGGGACTCAGCCCCAGCATTTT. This sequence encodes CASTSAAGTQPQHF.

The sample holds many counts of this clonotype. The chain combines TRBV7-8 with TRBJ1-5; D not certain. V lost 2 bases to trimming and J lost 4 bases, with 15 bases between them. The V gene's germline CDR1 is SGHVS and CDR2 FQNEAQ. CDR3 length: 16 amino acids. The CDR3 nucleotides read TGTGCCAGCAGCTTACTGCCGACCCTGGGAAATCAGCCCCAGCATTTT. Translation gives CASSLLPTLGNQPQHF.

This clonotype appeared a few times. The genes are TRBV7-2 and TRBJ1-5; tentatively, D is TRBD1 (5 bases). Trimming shortened V by 5 bases and J by 4 bases, and 12 bases separated the two germline ends. In germline, CDR1 is SGHTA, CDR2 FQGNSA. There are 14 residues in the CDR3. The DNA for the CDR3 is TGTGCCAGCAGCAATAATGGGGGAAATCAGCCCCAGCATTTT. Encoded protein: CASSNNGGNQPQHF.

Worth noting for this clonotype: At one of its ends the junction is not consistent with the germline gene, which may arise from a read error. V gene TRBV11-3 combines with J gene TRBJ1-1, with D perhaps TRBD1 (6 bases). CDR3 size: 16 residues. In germline, CDR1 is SGHNT, CDR2 YENEEA. In DNA, the CDR3 is TGTGCCAGCAGCGGACCCAGGGGCCGGAAGGACGCTGAAGCCTTCTTT. Its protein product is CASSGPRGRKDAEAFF. Supplemented by reference TRBV11-3 and TRBJ1-1, the full variable domain reads EAGVVQSPRYKIIEKKQPVAFWCNPISGHNTLYWYLQNLGQGPELLIRYENEEAVDDSQLPKDRFSAERLKGVDSTLKIQPAELGDSAVYLCASSGPRGRKDAEAFFGQGTRLTVV.

The chain carries TRBV15 and TRBJ2-2; either TRBD1 or TRBD2 may supply D (5 bases each). Trimming took 0 bases from V and 4 from J, leaving 15 bases between them. This CDR3 is 17 amino acids long. Germline CDR1 and CDR2: LNHNV and YYDKDF (reference sequence). CDR3 sequence reads: CATSREEDTHFTGELFF. The CDR3, as DNA: TGTGCCACCAGCAGAGAGGAGGACACGCATTTCACCGGGGAGCTGTTTTTT.